The next 9 T cell receptor beta chains were all read from a single sample in a study of blood T cell repertoires in COVID-19. This table comes from immunoSEQ multiplex PCR, and its TCRdb copy is limited to in-frame clones, with some not included. The data show 110,000 or so clones, roughly 82% seen once. Source material: peripheral blood. The receptors originated from a woman aged 40 to 50 with acute or convalescent COVID-19.

The chain employs TRBV18 and TRBJ1-6, with D unclear. V was clipped by 3 bases and J by 5 bases, with 11 bases between them. The CDR3 has 15 amino acids. Per the germline V gene, CDR1 is KGHSH and CDR2 is LQKENI. The CDR3 loop is CASSPAGHDNSPLHF. Here the CDR3 DNA reads TGTGCCAGCTCACCGGCTGGCCACGATAATTCACCCCTCCACTTT.

The chain recombines TRBV11-2 with TRBJ1-4, with D possibly being TRBD1 (6 bases). The V and J ends lost 3 bases and 8 bases respectively, with 16 bases between them. Germline V gives CDR1 SGHAT, CDR2 FQNNGV. CDR3 length: 15 amino acids. The CDR3 nucleotides are TGTGCCAGCAGCTTGGCCGGGGGGCGCGAGGAAAAACTGTTTTTT. This gives the protein CASSLAGGREEKLFF. The whole variable domain, filled in from reference TRBV11-2 and TRBJ1-4, reads EAGVAQSPRYKIIEKRQSVAFWCNPISGHATLYWYQQILGQGPKLLIQFQNNGVVDDSQLPKDRFSAERLKGVDSTLKIQPAKLEDSAVYLCASSLAGGREEKLFFGSGTQLSVL.

The chain employs TRBV6-6 and TRBJ2-1; a weak D match, TRBD1 (5 bases). The CDR3 covers 13 residues. Deletions cut 5 bases from V and 4 bases from J, with 9 bases between. Germline CDR1 reads MNHNY; CDR2 reads SVGAGI (reference sequence). CDR3 amino acids: CASSPDTYNEQFF. The CDR3 DNA sequence: TGTGCCAGCAGTCCGGACACATACAATGAGCAGTTCTTC.

The V and J genes are TRBV3-1 (or the pseudogene TRBV3-2) and TRBJ1-1, with unresolved D. The CDR3 is 14 amino acids. Looked up from germline, CDR1 is LGHDT and CDR2 is YNNKEL (reference sequence). Trimming shortened V by 0 bases and J by 6 bases, and 11 bases separated the two germline ends. This CDR3 is CASSQEAGSPEAFF. The CDR3 DNA reads as TGTGCCAGCAGCCAAGAGGCAGGATCCCCTGAAGCTTTCTTT.

The chain links TRBV25-1 to TRBJ1-3; no firm D call. The CDR3 loop spans 11 amino acids. Trimming took off 6 bases at V and 4 bases at J, with 4 bases between the two ends. Germline lookup yields CDR1 MGHDK and CDR2 SYGVNS. In DNA form, the CDR3 reads TGTGCCAGCAGGGCAGGAAACACCATATATTTT. Translated, it gives CASRAGNTIYF. The full variable domain, rest sourced from reference TRBV25-1 and TRBJ1-3, is EADIYQTPRYLVIGTGKKITLECSQTMGHDKMYWYQQDPGMELHLIHYSYGVNSTEKGDLSSESTVSRIRTEHFPLTLESARPSHTSQYLCASRAGNTIYFGEGSWLTVV.

The V and J genes are TRBV7-2 and TRBJ2-6; D might be TRBD1 (5 bases). V dropped 5 bases and J dropped 2 bases, with 10 bases sitting between them. CDR1 is SGHTA and CDR2 is FQGNSA in the germline V gene. This CDR3 contains 15 residues. The CDR3 loop reads CASSPQETGANVLTF. For the CDR3, the DNA is TGTGCCAGCAGCCCACAGGAGACTGGGGCCAACGTCCTGACTTTC.

This chain joins TRBV30 and TRBJ2-3, with D tentatively TRBD1 (7 bases). Trimming left V 3 bases short and J 4 bases short, with 14 bases between. Germline values: CDR1 GTSNPN, CDR2 SVGIG (reference sequence). There are 14 residues in the CDR3. The CDR3 sequence: CAWRGQGGPDTQYF. The CDR3 nucleotides are TGTGCCTGGAGGGGCCAGGGGGGCCCAGATACGCAGTATTTT.

The chain joins TRBV28 to TRBJ1-4; 7 nucleotides align to TRBD1. Germline V gene lookup returns CDR1 MDHEN and CDR2 SYDVKM. This CDR3 region has 15 residues. The J segment lost 8 bases and the V segment lost 6 bases, leaving 12 bases of the junction unmatched. In DNA, the CDR3 is TGTGCCAGCAGCCCCCCCATCAGGGGGAAAGAAAAACTGTTTTTT. Its translation is CASSPPIRGKEKLFF.

The sample holds a few counts of this clone. This chain uses TRBV7-2 with TRBJ1-2, with a weak D call TRBD1 (6 bases). The CDR3 length is 17 residues. V was pared by 3 bases and J by 4 bases, with 21 bases between. The V gene's germline CDR1 is SGHTA and CDR2 FQGNSA. The CDR3 bases are TGTGCCAGCAGCTTTCCAACCTCAGGACAGATTAGCTATGGCTACACCTTC. It encodes CASSFPTSGQISYGYTF.